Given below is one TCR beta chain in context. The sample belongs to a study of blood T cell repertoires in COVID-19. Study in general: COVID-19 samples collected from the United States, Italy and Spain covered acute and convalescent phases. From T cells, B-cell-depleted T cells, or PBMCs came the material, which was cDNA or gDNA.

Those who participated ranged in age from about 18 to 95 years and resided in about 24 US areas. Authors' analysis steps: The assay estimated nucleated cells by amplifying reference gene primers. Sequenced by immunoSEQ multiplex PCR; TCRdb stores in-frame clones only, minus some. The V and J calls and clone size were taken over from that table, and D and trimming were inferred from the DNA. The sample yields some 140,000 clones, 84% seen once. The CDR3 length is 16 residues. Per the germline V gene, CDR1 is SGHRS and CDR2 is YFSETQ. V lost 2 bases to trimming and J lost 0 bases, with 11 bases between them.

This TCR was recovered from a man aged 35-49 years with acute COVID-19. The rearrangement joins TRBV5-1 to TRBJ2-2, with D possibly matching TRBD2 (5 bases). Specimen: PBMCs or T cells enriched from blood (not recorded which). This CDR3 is CASSLLARTNTGELFF. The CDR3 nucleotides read TGCGCCAGCAGCTTATTAGCGAGGACGAACACCGGGGAGCTGTTTTTT.